The 25 T cell receptor beta chains given below trace back to one sample, sequenced in a study of beta chain features in type 1 diabetes. General study points: People with Type 1 diabetes carried modestly yet significantly shorter TCRB CDR3s in all four CD4+ subsets.

Expressed TCRB transcripts were sequenced after all isolated RNA was converted to cDNA. Sequencing was performed with immunoSEQ multiplex PCR; in TCRdb, only in-frame clones are kept and a portion is missing. The sample carries around 250,000 clones, roughly 14% recorded once. Which antigens these TCRs recognize remains unknown. The sample consisted of naive CD4+ T cells from blood. These receptor sequences come from a man aged 25 to 45 with type 1 diabetes.

The V call is TRBV30, the J call TRBJ1-1; D is perhaps TRBD1 (5 bases). Trimming cost V 3 bases and J 6 bases, with 14 bases left between them. The CDR3 is 13 residues long. The germline V gene encodes CDR1 GTSNPN and CDR2 SVGIG (reference sequence). This CDR3 is CAWRGPEYAEAFF. The CDR3 DNA follows: TGTGCCTGGAGGGGGCCGGAGTACGCTGAAGCTTTCTTT.

This clone was observed a handful of times. This chain joins TRBV2 and TRBJ1-6; unclear D gene. This CDR3 spans 14 amino acids. The germline V gene encodes CDR1 SNHLY and CDR2 FYNNEI. V was trimmed by 7 bases and J by 4 bases, leaving 11 bases between them. In nucleotides, the CDR3 is TGTGCCAGCACACCAGGCTCGTATAATTCACCCCTCCACTTT. Protein: CASTPGSYNSPLHF.

The chain carries TRBV2 and TRBJ2-7; 9 nucleotides match TRBD1. Germline V gene sequence: CDR1 SNHLY, CDR2 FYNNEI. The V segment lost 3 bases and the J segment 0 bases; nucleotides outside the gene matches: 0. The CDR3 is 14 amino acids. CDR3 sequence (DNA): TGTGCCAGCAGTGAGGGACAGGGCTCCTACGAGCAGTACTTC. The encoded protein is CASSEGQGSYEQYF.

This chain links TRBV7-6 with TRBJ1-4; weak D call: TRBD1 (5 bases). Trimming pared 5 bases from V and 8 bases from J, leaving 15 bases between. Germline V gene lookup returns CDR1 SGHVS and CDR2 FNYEAQ. The CDR3 has 14 residues. CDR3 loop: CASSTGQGGEKLFF. The CDR3 DNA reads TGTGCCAGCAGCACCGGGCAGGGAGGGGAAAAACTGTTTTTT.

This chain links TRBV29-1 with TRBJ2-2; the D gene is possibly TRBD2 (6 bases). The CDR3 spans 14 residues. The V gene lost 5 bases and the J gene lost 0 bases, with 10 bases spanning the gap. Germline V gene lookup returns CDR1 SQVTM and CDR2 ANQGSEA. CDR3 amino acids: CSVSGDSNTGELFF. In nucleotides, the CDR3 is TGCAGCGTTTCGGGAGACTCGAACACCGGGGAGCTGTTTTTT.

The sample holds a few counts of this clone. The V gene is TRBV6-5, the J gene TRBJ2-3; TRBD1 matches 9 bases. V gave up 0 bases and J gave up 0 bases; unmatched junction bases: 1. The V gene's germline CDR1 is MNHEY and CDR2 SVGAGI. This CDR3 comprises 16 residues. Written as DNA, the CDR3 is TGTGCCAGCAGTTACTCTGGGACAGGGAGCACAGATACGCAGTATTTT. This encodes CASSYSGTGSTDTQYF.

The chain employs TRBV27 and TRBJ2-5; weak D call: TRBD2 (5 bases). Per the germline V gene, CDR1 is MNHEY and CDR2 is SMNVEV (reference sequence). This CDR3 spans 13 amino acids. V was cut by 5 bases and J by 2 bases, with 9 bases left in between. The CDR3 bases are TGTGCCAGCAGTCTCCGACTACAAGAGACCCAGTACTTC. Residues: CASSLRLQETQYF.

The chain joins TRBV6-5 to TRBJ1-5, with a weak D call TRBD1 (6 bases). CDR1 MNHEY and CDR2 SVGAGI come from the germline V gene. This CDR3 is 14 amino acids long. Trimming stripped 5 bases from V and 2 bases from J, with 10 bases between. Written as DNA, the CDR3 is TGTGCCAGCAGTCGGACAGAGCGCAATCAGCCCCAGCATTTT. This sequence encodes CASSRTERNQPQHF.

This clone turned up a few times. The same CDR3 can be traced to other DNA sequences in this sample. The J gene is TRBJ1-6, the V gene TRBV5-1; D is unclear. This CDR3 comprises 14 residues. Trimming pared 0 bases from V and 10 bases from J, leaving 11 bases between. Germline values: CDR1 SGHRS, CDR2 YFSETQ. The CDR3 DNA reads as TGCGCCAGCAGCTTGGGAGGGTTAGGCTCACCCCTCCACTTT. This gives the protein CASSLGGLGSPLHF.

This rearrangement joins TRBV12-2 to TRBJ2-7; TRBD2 was called by the table and not checked on the DNA. TRBV12-2 has pseudogene status. The CDR3 is 14 residues long. The CDR3 here is CASRPSGSNNEQYF. CDR3 sequence (DNA): TGTGCAAGTCGCCCCAGCGGGAGTAACAACGAGCAGTACTTC.

This sequence joins TRBV27 and TRBJ2-5, with D perhaps matching TRBD1 (7 bases). The germline V and J ends were trimmed by 6 bases and 5 bases, with 16 bases remaining between them. CDR3 size: 14 residues. CDR1 is MNHEY, CDR2 SMNVEV, per germline (reference sequence). The CDR3: CASRLGQAGETQYF. The CDR3 nucleotides are TGTGCCAGCAGGCTCGGACAGGCGGGGGAGACCCAGTACTTC.

In this sample, this clone turned up a few times. The gene calls are TRBV29-1 and TRBJ1-1; D is ambiguous. Trimming removed 4 bases from V and 6 bases from J, with 15 bases in between. The germline V gene has CDR1 SQVTM and CDR2 ANQGSEA. The CDR3 is 13 residues long. CDR3 nucleotides: TGCAGCGTTGCAAATACTTACGCCGCTGAAGCTTTCTTT. Translated: CSVANTYAAEAFF.

This clone was found a few times. The CDR3 spells CAWDPGQETQYF. In DNA, the CDR3 is TGTGCCTGGGACCCAGGGCAAGAGACCCAGTACTTC. V is TRBV30 and J is TRBJ2-5, with D possibly matching TRBD1 (5 bases). V lost 5 bases and J 2 bases, leaving 9 bases between the germline ends. CDR1 and CDR2 (germline): GTSNPN, SVGIG (reference sequence). The CDR3 is made up of 12 amino acids.

The rearrangement uses TRBV11-2 and TRBJ2-5, with D perhaps matching TRBD2 (6 bases). Germline V gene sequence: CDR1 SGHAT, CDR2 FQNNGV. This CDR3 has 12 residues. Between the trimmed V and J ends, which lost 6 bases and 4 bases, there was a span of 9 bases. The CDR3 DNA reads TGTGCCAGCAGGTCAGCGGGAGAGACCCAGTACTTC. It is translated as CASRSAGETQYF.

On this clone itself: The limits of the CDR3 on the DNA are not certain, so only TCRdb's listed CDR3 is given. The CDR3 reads CASSPVPPVTDTQYF. The genes are TRBV5-1 and TRBJ2-3; the table's D call, TRBD1, was not checked against the DNA. The CDR3 length is 15 residues, termini included. From germline, CDR1 is SGHRS and CDR2 YFSETQ.

The V gene is TRBV7-9, the J gene TRBJ1-2, with 10 bases fitting TRBD1. CDR3 length equals 15 residues. The germline V gene has CDR1 SEHNR and CDR2 FQNEAQ (reference sequence). V lost 5 bases and J lost 6; bases outside the gene matches: 9. The CDR3 spells CASSQQGQGRDGYTF. The CDR3 DNA reads as TGTGCCAGCAGCCAACAGGGACAGGGGAGGGATGGCTACACCTTC.

This clone was seen a handful of times. The rearrangement joins TRBV9 to TRBJ2-1; 11 nucleotides line up with TRBD2. Germline loops: CDR1 SGDLS, CDR2 YYNGEE. V gave up 3 bases and J gave up 4 bases; unmatched junction bases: 3. CDR3 length equals 15 residues. CDR3 sequence (DNA): TGTGCCAGCAGCGCGGGACTAGCGGCATACAATGAGCAGTTCTTC. Translated: CASSAGLAAYNEQFF. Drawing the rest from reference TRBV9 and TRBJ2-1, the complete variable domain is DSGVTQTPKHLITATGQRVTLRCSPRSGDLSVYWYQQSLDQGLQFLIQYYNGEERAKGNILERFSAQQFPDLHSELNLSSLELGDSALYFCASSAGLAAYNEQFFGPGTRLTVL.

This clone was seen only once. Other DNA sequences in this sample translate to the same CDR3. V gene TRBV30 combines with J gene TRBJ2-5, with D tentatively TRBD1 (5 bases). Trimming removed 2 bases at V and 1 base at J, with 8 bases between. Germline V gene sequence: CDR1 GTSNPN, CDR2 SVGIG (reference sequence). The CDR3 totals 13 residues. CDR3 sequence reads: CAWSPGLQETQYF. CDR3 coding DNA: TGTGCCTGGAGTCCAGGGCTCCAAGAGACCCAGTACTTC.

The chain combines TRBV5-1 with TRBJ1-4; D uncertain. Germline V gene lookup returns CDR1 SGHRS and CDR2 YFSETQ. The CDR3 runs to 15 residues. Trimming stripped 1 base from V and 8 bases from J, with 15 bases between. Here the CDR3 DNA reads TGCGCCAGCAGCTTGACCGGCCGCTCGGGGGAAAAACTGTTTTTT. It codes for CASSLTGRSGEKLFF.

The chain links TRBV6-5 to TRBJ1-5; perhaps TRBD1 as D (6 bases). The CDR3 is 15 residues long. V lost 0 bases and J lost 9, with 15 bases in between. Germline V lookup: CDR1 MNHEY, CDR2 SVGAGI. In nucleotides, the CDR3 is TGTGCCAGCAGTTACTCGGAACAGGGTGATACGCCCCAGCATTTT. As protein: CASSYSEQGDTPQHF.

This clone has a handful of counts. This rearrangement joins TRBV4-1 to TRBJ1-1; maybe TRBD1 (5 bases). This CDR3 has 17 residues. The V gene lost 0 bases and the J gene lost 3 bases, with 17 bases spanning the gap. The germline CDR1 and CDR2 sequences are MGHRA and YSYEKL. The CDR3 reads CASSQDRGGVGHTEAFF. CDR3 DNA: TGCGCCAGCAGCCAAGATCGGGGCGGGGTCGGGCACACTGAAGCTTTCTTT.

This clone was picked up a small number of times. J is TRBJ2-4 and V is TRBV5-7, with 7 bases aligning to TRBD2. TRBV5-7 qualifies as an ORF whose function is uncertain. The CDR3 spans 18 residues. Trimming took 5 bases from V and 3 from J; bases not matched to a gene: 17. As DNA, the CDR3 is TGTGCCAGCAGGCTGACTAGCCGGAGGCAATTTGGCAAAAACATTCAGTACTTC. This translates into CASRLTSRRQFGKNIQYF.

This chain joins TRBV6-5 and TRBJ1-5; 9 bases line up with TRBD1. Germline trimming cut 6 bases from V and 4 bases from J; bases unmatched to any gene: 4. From germline, CDR1 is MNHEY and CDR2 SVGAGI. The CDR3 has 14 residues. CDR3 DNA: TGTGCCAGCAGGGGTGGACAGGGGAATCAGCCCCAGCATTTT. Its protein is CASRGGQGNQPQHF.

The V and J genes are TRBV5-1 and TRBJ2-5; 13 positions agree with TRBD2. The junction had 7 bases not matched to a gene; V was cut back by 3 bases and J by 5 bases. CDR1 and CDR2 from the germline V gene are SGHRS and YFSETQ. The CDR3 extends over 16 amino acids. This CDR3 reads CASSSTSGGSAETQYF. CDR3 coding DNA: TGCGCCAGCAGCTCGACTAGCGGGGGGTCGGCGGAGACCCAGTACTTC. Using reference TRBV5-1 and TRBJ2-5 for the parts outside the CDR3, the full variable domain is KAGVTQTPRYLIKTRGQQVTLSCSPISGHRSVSWYQQTPGQGLQFLFEYFSETQRNKGNFPGRFSGRQFSNSRSEMNVSTLELGDSALYLCASSSTSGGSAETQYFGPGTRLLVL.

This chain links TRBV6-5 with TRBJ2-3, with 7 bases lining up with TRBD2. The CDR3 length is 15 residues. V gave up 6 bases and J gave up 6 bases; unmatched junction bases: 12. Germline V gene sequence: CDR1 MNHEY, CDR2 SVGAGI. The CDR3 nucleotides are TGTGCCAGCAGCTCCTCGTATTCCGGGGGGGATACGCAGTATTTT. It codes for CASSSSYSGGDTQYF.